The entry that follows covers one T cell receptor (beta chain) sequence. What it binds is unknown. This entry is derived from a study of OX40 agonist ivuxolimab in advanced cancers. Between the trimmed V and J ends, which lost 7 bases and 1 base, there was a span of 16 bases. CDR1 and CDR2 (germline): KGHSH, LQKENI. This CDR3 spans 15 amino acids. Assay used: immunoSEQ multiplex PCR; TCRdb lists only in-frame clones, some missing. The table has approximately 45,000 clones, 75% to 90% seen once. Whole-study findings and limits: Among some nonresponders, normalized T-cell clonal expansion was also low.

The chain recombines TRBV18 with TRBJ1-1; D uncertain. The input for sequencing was CD4+ or CD8+ T cells sorted from blood, taken in a trial of the OX40 agonist ivuxolimab. This clonotype originated in an adult with an advanced solid tumor such as melanoma, head and neck, liver or kidney cancer. CDR3 residues: CASFNQKGRNTEAFF. The CDR3 nucleotides read TGTGCCAGCTTTAATCAAAAGGGTCGGAACACTGAAGCTTTCTTT.